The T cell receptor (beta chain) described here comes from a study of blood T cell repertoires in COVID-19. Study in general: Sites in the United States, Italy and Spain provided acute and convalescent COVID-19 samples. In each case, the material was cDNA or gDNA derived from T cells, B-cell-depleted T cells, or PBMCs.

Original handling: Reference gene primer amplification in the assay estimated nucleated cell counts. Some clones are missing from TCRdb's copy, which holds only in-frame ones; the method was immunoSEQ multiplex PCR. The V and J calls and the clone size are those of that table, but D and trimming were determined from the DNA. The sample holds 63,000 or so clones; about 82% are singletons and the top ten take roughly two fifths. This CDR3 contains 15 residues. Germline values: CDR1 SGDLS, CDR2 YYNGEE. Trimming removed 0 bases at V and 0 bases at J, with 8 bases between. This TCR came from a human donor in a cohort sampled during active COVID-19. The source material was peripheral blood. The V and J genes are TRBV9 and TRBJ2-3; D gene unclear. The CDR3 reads CASSVVGGSTDTQYF. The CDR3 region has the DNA TGTGCCAGCAGCGTAGTAGGCGGCAGCACAGATACGCAGTATTTT.